The clone carrying this T cell receptor beta chain was observed at least ten times. The antigen is not known. The data belong to a study of CD8 T cells in ankylosing spondylitis. The V end was cut by 7 bases, the J end by 3 bases, with 13 bases between. The CDR3 totals 14 residues. Construction of TCR beta libraries was performed using quantitative 5'-RACE with molecular barcodes. TCRdb itself ran the 5' RACE reads through MiXCR, one entry per CDR3 protein. Of about 130,000 distinct CDR3 sequences listed, over 7% were seen once; the top ten hold 2.5% to 3.5%. Findings and caveats of the study: Matched ankylosing spondylitis synovial fluid reportedly contained a significantly enriched population of disease-linked clones.

Specimen: blood, either unsorted or a sorted T cell fraction (not recorded which). This chain connects TRBV12-3 or TRBV12-4 to TRBJ1-5; D remains ambiguous. This TCR was recovered from a male donor with ankylosing spondylitis or in good health (not recorded which). The CDR3 protein is CASTRSAVNQPQHF. In DNA form, the CDR3 reads TGTGCCAGCACCCGGTCGGCAGTCAATCAGCCCCAGCATTTT.